Listed below are T cell receptor beta chains from one sample, sequenced in a study of blood T cell repertoires in COVID-19. Libraries were prepared by immunoSEQ multiplex PCR; TCRdb keeps only in-frame clonotypes and omits some of them. The table lists some 380,000 clones, around 91% of them singletons, with around 6.3% in the top ten. Material for sequencing was peripheral blood. The receptors here all came from a man younger than 35 with active or convalescent COVID-19. CDR3s include the opening cysteine and the closing phenylalanine or tryptophan. D genes are given only for firm matches. Rows give clone size only sometimes, using once, few, many, or a class for an expanded clone.

>TRBD1|NA|16|TRBJ1-2|TRBV13
TGTGCCAGCAGCTCCTATTCCGGACAGGCTAACTATGGCTACACCTTC
CASSSYSGQANYGYTF
>NA|NA|13|TRBJ2-7|TRBV9
TGTGCCAGCAGCCCCCCGAACAGGCACGAGCAGTACTTC
CASSPPNRHEQYF
>NA|NA|15|TRBJ2-7|TRBV9
TGTGCCAGCAGCGTAGATCCTTTTCGGTCCTACGAGCAGTACTTC
CASSVDPFRSYEQYF
>TRBD1|once|13|TRBJ1-5|TRBV7-2
TGTGCCAGCCGGACAGGGTTAAATCAGCCCCAGCATTTT
CASRTGLNQPQHF
>TRBD2|NA|15|TRBJ2-7|TRBV28
TGTGCCAGCAGTTACGAGGGAGGGCCATCCTACGAGCAGTACTTC
CASSYEGGPSYEQYF
>TRBD1|NA|17|TRBJ1-2|TRBV7-6
TGTGCCAGCAGCCTTGGCCAGGGGGGCCTAGCTAACTATGGCTACACCTTC
CASSLGQGGLANYGYTF
>TRBD1|NA|16|TRBJ1-1|TRBV7-9
TGTGCCAGCAGGCAAGGGGTGGACAGGGGATCTACTGAAGCTTTCTTT
CASRQGVDRGSTEAFF
>NA|NA|14|TRBJ1-5|TRBV19
TGTGCCAGTAGTATAGTCGGCGGGAATCAGCCCCAGCATTTT
CASSIVGGNQPQHF
>TRBD1|once|14|TRBJ2-1|TRBV19
TGTGCCAGTAGTTTTGGACAGGGGGTCAATGAGCAGTTCTTC
CASSFGQGVNEQFF
>TRBD2|NA|15|TRBJ2-1|TRBV28
TGTGCCAGCAGGCCTACGGGACTAGCGGTCCCTGAGCAGTTCTTC
CASRPTGLAVPEQFF
>TRBD1|NA|16|TRBJ1-1|TRBV15
TGTGCCACCAGCAGAGAAGGGGGCGGTATGAACACTGAAGCTTTCTTT
CATSREGGGMNTEAFF
>TRBD2|once|15|TRBJ2-1|TRBV7-7
TGTGCTAGCAGCTATGCTAGCGGGAGGGCCAATGAGCAGTTCTTC
CASSYASGRANEQFF
>TRBD1|NA|14|TRBJ1-1|TRBV3-1/TRBV3-2
TGTGCCAGCAGCCTAGGGGGCGTTTCCCCTGAAGCTTTCTTT
CASSLGGVSPEAFF
>NA|NA|14|TRBJ2-7|TRBV9
TGTGCCAGCAGCGTAGCTCCCCAGGGCTACGAGCAGTACTTC
CASSVAPQGYEQYF
>NA|NA|15|TRBJ1-2|TRBV10-3
TGTGCCATCAGTGAGTCTGGGACATCTAACTATGGCTACACCTTC
CAISESGTSNYGYTF
>NA|NA|14|TRBJ1-1|TRBV28
TGTGCCAGCAGTTTACTGGGCGCGGGCACTGAAGCTTTCTTT
CASSLLGAGTEAFF
>TRBD2|NA|15|TRBJ2-1|TRBV19
TGTGCCACCACCCTCCTAGCGGGGACTTACAATGAGCAGTTCTTC
CATTLLAGTYNEQFF
>NA|NA|15|TRBJ1-4|TRBV4-3
TGCGCCAGCAGCCAAGGGAACAGGCCTAATGAAAAACTGTTTTTT
CASSQGNRPNEKLFF
>NA|NA|15|TRBJ1-5|TRBV7-2
TGTGCCAGCAGCTCCCGGGACAACCGTAATCAGCCCCAGCATTTT
CASSSRDNRNQPQHF
>NA|NA|16|TRBJ1-3|TRBV7-6
TGTGCCAGCGGAGAACAGGGTAGCAACTCTGGAAACACCATATATTTT
CASGEQGSNSGNTIYF
>NA|once|15|TRBJ2-1|TRBV24-1
TGTGCCACCAGAACCGGGACTCAAGTCTACAATGAGCAGTTCTTC
CATRTGTQVYNEQFF
>NA|many|16|TRBJ1-6|TRBV7-8
TGTGCCAGCAGCTTAAACGTGGAGGCGTATAATTCACCCCTCCACTTT
CASSLNVEAYNSPLHF
>TRBD2|once|15|TRBJ2-1|TRBV5-1
TGCGCCAGCAGCCTTAGCGGGGGGGCATACAATGAGCAGTTCTTC
CASSLSGGAYNEQFF
>NA|NA|16|TRBJ2-2|TRBV27
TGTGCCAGCAGTTTATCGGGGCAGGGGTTCACCGGGGAGCTGTTTTTT
CASSLSGQGFTGELFF
>TRBD1|NA|15|TRBJ1-5|TRBV6-4
TGTGCCAGCAGTGAAGGGACAGGCAGAAATCAGCCCCAGCATTTT
CASSEGTGRNQPQHF
>NA|NA|11|TRBJ1-2|TRBV28
TGTGCCAGCAGTGCAGACTATGGCTACACCTTC
CASSADYGYTF
>NA|NA|14|TRBJ2-1|TRBV27
TGTGCCAGCGGGGTAGCGGCCTCCTACAATGAGCAGTTCTTC
CASGVAASYNEQFF
>TRBD2|NA|16|TRBJ2-7|TRBV5-1
TGCGCCAGCAGCTTGGCGACCGGGACTAGCGAATACGAGCAGTACTTC
CASSLATGTSEYEQYF
>NA|NA|13|TRBJ2-1|TRBV19
TGTGCCAGTAGTATTTCGGCAGGATCTATCGAATTCTTC
CASSISAGSIEFF
>NA|NA|15|TRBJ1-2|TRBV7-9
TGTGCCAGCAGCTTAGAAGTCAGGACAAACTATGGCTACACCTTC
CASSLEVRTNYGYTF
>NA|NA|17|TRBJ1-6|TRBV5-6
TGTGCCAGCAGCTGGGGGCCAGCCCTCTCCTATAATTCACCCCTCCACTTT
CASSWGPALSYNSPLHF
>NA|NA|15|TRBJ1-2|TRBV6-5
TGTGCCAGTTGGAATTCCGGGACAACTAACTATGGCTACACCTTC
CASWNSGTTNYGYTF
>NA|NA|14|TRBJ1-5|TRBV19
TGTGCCAGTATCCGAAGTACAGGCCTAGGGCACCAGCATTTT
CASIRSTGLGHQHF
>NA|NA|15|TRBJ1-6|TRBV7-2
TGTGCCAGCAGCTTACACAGGTCAAGTAATTCACCCCTCCACTTT
CASSLHRSSNSPLHF
>NA|NA|13|TRBJ1-4|TRBV5-1
TGCGCCAGCAGCAGCAGGTATAATGAAAAACTGTTTTTT
CASSSRYNEKLFF
>NA|NA|12|TRBJ1-2|TRBV24-1
TGTGCCACCAGTGATCAGGAACGGGGCTACACCTTC
CATSDQERGYTF
>NA|NA|14|TRBJ1-1|TRBV6-5
TGTGCCAGCAAACAAGGGGCGGCGAACACTGAAGCTTTCTTT
CASKQGAANTEAFF
>TRBD2|once|15|TRBJ2-5|TRBV28
TGTGCCAGCAGTTTGGGGGGGACTTGGTGGGAGACCCAGTACTTC
CASSLGGTWWETQYF
>NA|NA|14|TRBJ1-1|TRBV3-1/TRBV3-2
TGTGCCAGCAGCCAAGCCGAGGTGAACACTGAAGCTTTCTTT
CASSQAEVNTEAFF
>NA|NA|15|TRBJ2-1|TRBV6-2/TRBV6-3
TGTGCCAGCAGTTACAGGTCAGGGATCTACAATGAGCAGTTCTTC
CASSYRSGIYNEQFF
>TRBD2|NA|16|TRBJ2-2|TRBV3-1/TRBV3-2
TGTGCCAGCAGCAAATGGAGCGGGAGTGGGACCGGGGAGCTGTTTTTT
CASSKWSGSGTGELFF
>NA|NA|15|TRBJ2-6|TRBV6-2/TRBV6-3
TGTGCCAGCAGTAAACAGCACTCTGGGGCCAACGTCCTGACTTTC
CASSKQHSGANVLTF
>NA|once|13|TRBJ1-2|TRBV12-3/TRBV12-4
TGTGCCAGCAGTTTTGTGACAGCACATGGCTACACCTTC
CASSFVTAHGYTF
>NA|NA|14|TRBJ2-7|TRBV3-1/TRBV3-2
TGTGCCAGCAGCCGGGGCCCAAACTCCTACGAGCAGTACTTC
CASSRGPNSYEQYF
>NA|few|13|TRBJ1-5|TRBV30
TGTGCCTGGAGTGTAGGGGTCAATCAGCCCCAGCATTTT
CAWSVGVNQPQHF
>NA|NA|18|TRBJ2-7|TRBV7-6
TGTGCCAGCAGCTCCCAACAAGGAGGCGGGACTTCACCCTACGAGCAGTACTTC
CASSSQQGGGTSPYEQYF
>NA|once|16|TRBJ2-6|TRBV28
TGTGCCAGCAGGCGGAGCGCCAGCTCTGGGGCCAACGTCCTGACTTTC
CASRRSASSGANVLTF
>NA|NA|16|TRBJ2-2|TRBV7-2
TGTGCCAGCAGCTCCCGGGACTCTACTAACACCGGGGAGCTGTTTTTT
CASSSRDSTNTGELFF
>TRBD1|NA|15|TRBJ1-4|TRBV6-2/TRBV6-3
TGTGCCAGCAGTCGTCCGGGACAGACTAATGAAAAACTGTTTTTT
CASSRPGQTNEKLFF
>NA|many|13|TRBJ2-7|TRBV27
TGTGCCAGCGGGCCCCGGGGAGAAGACGAGCAGTACTTC
CASGPRGEDEQYF